This T cell receptor beta chain was found in a study of CD8 T cells in Susac syndrome. This clonotype was recorded only once. RNA amounts of about 0.5 to 1 ug underwent reverse transcription with random hexamers. One entry per CDR3 protein, called by TCRdb with MiXCR from the immunoSEQ multiplex PCR reads. This sample has about 130,000 distinct CDR3 sequences, with roughly 96% found just once. Sequencing was carried out using CD4+ T cells from PBMCs. This receptor was identified in a human donor in good health.

CDR3 in DNA: TGTGCCAGCAGTTTTTTCGCCACAGACAATGAGCAGTTCTTC. Translating gives CASSFFATDNEQFF. This sequence joins TRBV27 and TRBJ2-1, with unresolved D. The V gene lost 3 bases and the J gene lost 5 bases, with 11 bases spanning the gap. The CDR3 length is 14 residues. CDR1 MNHEY and CDR2 SMNVEV come from the germline V gene (reference sequence).